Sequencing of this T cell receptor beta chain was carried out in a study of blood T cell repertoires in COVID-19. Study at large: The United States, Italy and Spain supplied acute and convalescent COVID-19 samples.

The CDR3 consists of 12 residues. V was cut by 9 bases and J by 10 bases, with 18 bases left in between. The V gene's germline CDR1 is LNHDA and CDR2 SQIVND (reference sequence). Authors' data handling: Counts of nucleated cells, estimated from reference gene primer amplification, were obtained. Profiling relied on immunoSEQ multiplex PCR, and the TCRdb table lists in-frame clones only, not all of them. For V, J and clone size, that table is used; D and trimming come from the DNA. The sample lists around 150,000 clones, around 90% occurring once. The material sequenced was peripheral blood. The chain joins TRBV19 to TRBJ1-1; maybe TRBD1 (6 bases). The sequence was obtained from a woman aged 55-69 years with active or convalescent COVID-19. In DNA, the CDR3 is TGTGCCAGCGGGCGCAGGGGATGGCGAGCTTTCTTT. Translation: CASGRRGWRAFF.